This TCR beta chain was documented in a study of response to subunit inactivated influenza vaccine. This clonotype came up a few times. Using its own MiXCR run on the RT-PCR reads, TCRdb lists one record per CDR3 protein. Here the sample spans some 570,000 distinct CDR3 sequences, 11% being singletons. This CDR3 comprises 15 residues. V was clipped by 1 base and J by 2 bases, with 12 bases between them. Per germline, CDR1 LGHNA and CDR2 YSLEER. In addition, the sample was reused for a study of T cells expressing NK-cell markers. That study adds: Making the TCR beta cDNA relied on 5'RACE template switching with UMIs. In the group of eight sequenced donors, seven were HCMV-seropositive and one was seronegative.

Specimen: PBMCs from blood, collected on the day of vaccination. J is TRBJ2-7 and V is TRBV4-3; possible D gene TRBD2, 6 bases. The receptor was isolated from a man between 45 and 60 years old who received an inactivated influenza vaccine. The CDR3 spells CASSQVRGSPYEQYF. The CDR3 nucleotides read TGCGCCAGCAGCCAAGTCCGGGGGTCTCCCTACGAGCAGTACTTC.